One sample yielded the 5 T cell receptor beta chains listed below, sequenced in a study of breast tumors, draining lymph nodes, adjacent tissues. The lymph nodes were axillary draining lymph nodes from breast cancer patients. TCRdb reanalysed the multiplex PCR reads using MiXCR and keeps one entry per CDR3 protein. This table holds 200,000 to 300,000 distinct CDR3 sequences, 30% to 35% found once. Material for sequencing was axillary lymph node tissue. The receptors stem from a female donor with breast cancer. Some clones in this sample may be carry-over from other donors' samples.

This clonotype was detected many times. The V and J genes are TRBV5-1 and TRBJ2-7; a possible D gene is TRBD1 (5 bases). The germline gives CDR1 SGHRS, CDR2 YFSETQ. V shed 0 bases and J shed 3 bases, with 10 bases lying between them. This CDR3 is built from 14 residues. DNA for the CDR3: TGCGCCAGCAGCTTGGAAGGGGAAAACTACGAGCAGTACTTC. Its protein product is CASSLEGENYEQYF.

In its sample, this clonotype was seen many times. This chain connects TRBV12-3 or TRBV12-4 to TRBJ1-5, with 9 bases lining up with TRBD1. The CDR3 loop spans 14 amino acids. V trimming: 4 bases; J trimming: 5 bases; junction bases outside the gene matches: 3. The CDR3 DNA follows: TGTGCCAGCAGTTCTAGGACAGGGGATCAGCCCCAGCATTTT. It is translated as CASSSRTGDQPQHF.

This clonotype came up many times. V gene TRBV19 combines with J gene TRBJ1-3; tentative D call: TRBD1 (5 bases). CDR1 LNHDA and CDR2 SQIVND come from the germline V gene (reference sequence). Trimming pared 8 bases from V and 0 bases from J, leaving 20 bases between. This CDR3 has 17 amino acids. Here the CDR3 reads CASLQVVRANSGNTIYF. The CDR3 coding sequence is TGTGCCAGTCTCCAGGTTGTCAGGGCTAACTCTGGAAACACCATATATTTT.

This clonotype was seen a single time. A read error is possible here, since a much larger clone lies one base away. The genes are TRBV20-1 and TRBJ2-1; D is perhaps TRBD2 (6 bases). The germline CDR1 and CDR2 sequences are DFQATT and SNEGSKA (reference sequence). The CDR3 loop spans 13 amino acids. The CDR3 DNA reads TGCAGTGCTCGAAGCGGAGGGTACAATGAGCGGTTCTTC. Residues: CSARSGGYNERFF.

This clonotype has ten or more counts. This rearrangement joins TRBV20-1 to TRBJ2-7, with D perhaps TRBD2 (6 bases). Trimming stripped 6 bases from V and 1 base from J, with 13 bases between. The CDR3 length is 13 residues. Per germline, CDR1 DFQATT and CDR2 SNEGSKA (reference sequence). CDR3 sequence (DNA): TGCAGTGCCCTCCCTAGCGCGTCCTACGAGCAGTACTTC. This encodes CSALPSASYEQYF.